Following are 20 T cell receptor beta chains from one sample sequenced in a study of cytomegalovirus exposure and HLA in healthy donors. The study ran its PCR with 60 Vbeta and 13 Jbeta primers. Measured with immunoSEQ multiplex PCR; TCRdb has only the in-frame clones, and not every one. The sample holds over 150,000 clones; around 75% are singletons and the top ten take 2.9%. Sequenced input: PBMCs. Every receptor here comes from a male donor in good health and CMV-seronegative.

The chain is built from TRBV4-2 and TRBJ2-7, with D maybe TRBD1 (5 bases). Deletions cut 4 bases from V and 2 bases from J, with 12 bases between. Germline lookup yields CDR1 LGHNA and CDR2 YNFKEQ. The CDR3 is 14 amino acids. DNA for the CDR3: TGTGCCAGCAGCCGGGATACAGGAACCTACGAGCAGTACTTC. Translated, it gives CASSRDTGTYEQYF.

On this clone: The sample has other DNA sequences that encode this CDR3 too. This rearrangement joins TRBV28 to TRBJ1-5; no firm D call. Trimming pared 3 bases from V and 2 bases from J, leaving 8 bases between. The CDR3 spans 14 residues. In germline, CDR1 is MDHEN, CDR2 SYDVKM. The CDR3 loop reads CASSLIQGNQPQHF. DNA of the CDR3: TGTGCCAGCAGTTTGATCCAGGGCAATCAGCCCCAGCATTTT.

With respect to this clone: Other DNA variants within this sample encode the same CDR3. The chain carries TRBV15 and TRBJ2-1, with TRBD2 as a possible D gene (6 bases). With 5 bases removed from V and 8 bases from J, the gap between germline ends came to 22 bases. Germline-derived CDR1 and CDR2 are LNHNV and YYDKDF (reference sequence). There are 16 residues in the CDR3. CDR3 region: CATSRVVAGGLDEQFF. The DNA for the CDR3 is TGTGCCACCAGCCGTGTGGTAGCAGGAGGGCTTGATGAGCAGTTCTTC.

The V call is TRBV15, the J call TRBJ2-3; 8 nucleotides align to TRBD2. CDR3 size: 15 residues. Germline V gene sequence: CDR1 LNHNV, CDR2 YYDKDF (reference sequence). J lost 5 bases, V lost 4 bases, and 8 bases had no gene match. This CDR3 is CATSTGTRRGDTQYF. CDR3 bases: TGTGCCACCAGCACCGGGACTAGGAGAGGAGATACGCAGTATTTT.

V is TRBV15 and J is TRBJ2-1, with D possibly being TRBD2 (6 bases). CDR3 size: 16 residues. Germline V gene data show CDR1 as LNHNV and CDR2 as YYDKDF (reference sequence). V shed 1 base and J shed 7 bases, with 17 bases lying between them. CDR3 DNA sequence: TGTGCCACCAGCAGAGCCGGGACTCCGTTGGGGAATGAGCAGTTCTTC. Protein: CATSRAGTPLGNEQFF.

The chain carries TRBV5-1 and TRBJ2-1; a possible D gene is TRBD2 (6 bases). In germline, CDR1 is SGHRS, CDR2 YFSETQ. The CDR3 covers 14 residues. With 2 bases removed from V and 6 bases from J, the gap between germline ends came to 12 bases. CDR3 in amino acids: CASSFSSAVNEQFF. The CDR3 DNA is TGCGCCAGCAGCTTTTCTAGCGCCGTCAATGAGCAGTTCTTC. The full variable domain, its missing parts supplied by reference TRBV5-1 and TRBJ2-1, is KAGVTQTPRYLIKTRGQQVTLSCSPISGHRSVSWYQQTPGQGLQFLFEYFSETQRNKGNFPGRFSGRQFSNSRSEMNVSTLELGDSALYLCASSFSSAVNEQFFGPGTRLTVL.

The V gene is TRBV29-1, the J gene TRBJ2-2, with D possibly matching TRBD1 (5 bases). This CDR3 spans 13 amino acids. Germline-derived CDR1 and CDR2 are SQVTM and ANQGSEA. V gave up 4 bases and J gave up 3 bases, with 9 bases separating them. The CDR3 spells CSVGREDTGELFF. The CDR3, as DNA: TGCAGCGTTGGCAGGGAAGACACCGGGGAGCTGTTTTTT.

The CDR3, as DNA: TGTGCCTGGAGCCAGGGTGGGAGGACTGAAGCTTTCTTT. It is translated as CAWSQGGRTEAFF. The V gene is TRBV30, the J gene TRBJ1-1; D might be TRBD1 (5 bases). Trimming cost V 3 bases and J 5 bases, with 13 bases left between them. Germline lookup yields CDR1 GTSNPN and CDR2 SVGIG (reference sequence). CDR3 length: 13 residues.

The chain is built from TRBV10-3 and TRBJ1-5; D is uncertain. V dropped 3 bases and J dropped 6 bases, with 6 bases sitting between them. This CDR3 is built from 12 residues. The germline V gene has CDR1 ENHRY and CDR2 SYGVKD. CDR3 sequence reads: CAISEPGQPQHF. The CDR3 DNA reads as TGTGCCATCAGTGAACCAGGTCAGCCCCAGCATTTT.

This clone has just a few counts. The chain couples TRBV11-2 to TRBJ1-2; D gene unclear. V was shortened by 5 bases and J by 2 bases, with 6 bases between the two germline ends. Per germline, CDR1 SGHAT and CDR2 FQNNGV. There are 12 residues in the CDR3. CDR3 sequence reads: CASSSGNYGYTF. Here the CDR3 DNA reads TGTGCCAGCAGCAGCGGGAACTATGGCTACACCTTC.

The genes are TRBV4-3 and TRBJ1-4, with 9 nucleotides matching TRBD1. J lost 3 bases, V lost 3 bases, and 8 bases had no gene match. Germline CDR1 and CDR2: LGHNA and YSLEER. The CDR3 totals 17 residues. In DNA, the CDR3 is TGCGCCAGCAGCCACCCCATGGGGGACAGGGCTAATGAAAAACTGTTTTTT. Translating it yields CASSHPMGDRANEKLFF.

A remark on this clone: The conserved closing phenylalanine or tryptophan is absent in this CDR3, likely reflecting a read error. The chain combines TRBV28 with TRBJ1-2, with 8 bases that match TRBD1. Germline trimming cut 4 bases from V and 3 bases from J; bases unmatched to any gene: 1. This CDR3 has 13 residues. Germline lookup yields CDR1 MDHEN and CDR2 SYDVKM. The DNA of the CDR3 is TGTGCCAGCAGTTGGGGACAGGACTATGGCTACACCCTC. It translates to CASSWGQDYGYTL.

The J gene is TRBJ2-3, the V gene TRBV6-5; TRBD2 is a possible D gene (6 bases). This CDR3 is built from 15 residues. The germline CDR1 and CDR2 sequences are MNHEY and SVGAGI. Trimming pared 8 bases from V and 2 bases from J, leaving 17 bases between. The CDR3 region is CASSKTRGSTDTQYF. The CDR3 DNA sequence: TGTGCCAGCTCAAAGACTAGGGGATCCACAGATACGCAGTATTTT.

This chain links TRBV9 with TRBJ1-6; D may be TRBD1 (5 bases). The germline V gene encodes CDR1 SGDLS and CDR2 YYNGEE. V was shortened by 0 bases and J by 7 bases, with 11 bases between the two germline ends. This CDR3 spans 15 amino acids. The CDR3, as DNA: TGTGCCAGCAGCGTAGGACAGCTGGGGAATTCACCCCTCCACTTT. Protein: CASSVGQLGNSPLHF.

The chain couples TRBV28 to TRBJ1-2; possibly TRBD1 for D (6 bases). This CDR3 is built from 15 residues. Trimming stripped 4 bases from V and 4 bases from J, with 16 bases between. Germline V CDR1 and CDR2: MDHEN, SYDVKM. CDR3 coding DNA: TGTGCCAGCAGTTCAGACAGGAGTTGGGGCTATGGCTACACCTTC. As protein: CASSSDRSWGYGYTF.

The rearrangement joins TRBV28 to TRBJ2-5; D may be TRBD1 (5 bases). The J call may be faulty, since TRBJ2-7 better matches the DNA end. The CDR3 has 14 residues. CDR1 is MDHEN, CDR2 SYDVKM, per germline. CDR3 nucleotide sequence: TGTGCCAGCACTGACAGACCGACGAACTACGAGCAGTACTTC. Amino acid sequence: CASTDRPTNYEQYF.

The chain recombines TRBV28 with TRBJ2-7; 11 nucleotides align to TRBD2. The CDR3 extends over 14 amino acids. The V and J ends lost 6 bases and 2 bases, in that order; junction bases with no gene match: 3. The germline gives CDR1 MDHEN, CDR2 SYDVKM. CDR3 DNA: TGTGCCAGCAGCGTAGCGGGAGGGCCCTACGAGCAGTACTTC. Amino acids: CASSVAGGPYEQYF.

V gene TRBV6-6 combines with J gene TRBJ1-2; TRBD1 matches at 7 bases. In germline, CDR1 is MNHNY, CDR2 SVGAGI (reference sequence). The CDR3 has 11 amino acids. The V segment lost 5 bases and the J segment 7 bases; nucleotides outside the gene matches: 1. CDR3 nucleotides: TGTGCCAGCAGTCGACAGGGTGGCTACACCTTC. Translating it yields CASSRQGGYTF.

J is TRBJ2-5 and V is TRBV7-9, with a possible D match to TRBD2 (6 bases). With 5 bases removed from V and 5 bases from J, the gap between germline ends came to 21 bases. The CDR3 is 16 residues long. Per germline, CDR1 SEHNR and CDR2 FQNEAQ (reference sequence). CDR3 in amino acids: CASSPLAQSGWETQYF. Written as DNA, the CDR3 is TGTGCCAGCAGCCCACTAGCCCAGAGTGGCTGGGAGACCCAGTACTTC.

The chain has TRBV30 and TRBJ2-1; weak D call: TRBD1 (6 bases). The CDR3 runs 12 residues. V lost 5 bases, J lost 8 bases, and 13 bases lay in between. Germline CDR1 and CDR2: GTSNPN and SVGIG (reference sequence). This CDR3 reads CAWSQGFDEQFF. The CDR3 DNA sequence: TGTGCCTGGTCTCAGGGGTTCGATGAGCAGTTCTTC.